Presented here are 9 T cell receptor beta chains from one specimen sequenced in a study of neurological immune-mediated disorders. TCRdb itself ran the 5' RACE reads through MiXCR, one entry per CDR3 protein. The sample holds nearly 60,000 distinct CDR3 sequences; 3% to 4% are singletons and the top ten take approximately 7.1%. Sequenced sample: PBMCs. Source of these receptors: an older woman with multiple sclerosis.

This clonotype was observed at least ten times. The rearrangement uses TRBV20-1 and TRBJ2-7; no clear D gene. CDR3 length: 12 residues. Germline V CDR1 and CDR2: DFQATT, SNEGSKA (reference sequence). V was trimmed by 2 bases and J by 1 base, leaving 6 bases between them. The CDR3 sequence: CSARQNSYEQYF. The CDR3, as DNA: TGCAGTGCTAGACAAAATTCCTACGAGCAGTACTTC.

Many counts were recorded for this clonotype. The rearrangement links TRBV20-1 to TRBJ2-2, with D tentatively TRBD2 (7 bases). The CDR3 spans 16 residues. CDR1 is DFQATT, CDR2 SNEGSKA, per germline (reference sequence). Trimming took off 6 bases at V and 2 bases at J, with 19 bases between the two ends. CDR3 protein: CSAQMRGPVNTGELFF. The CDR3 DNA follows: TGCAGTGCCCAAATGCGGGGGCCGGTAAACACCGGGGAGCTGTTTTTT.

This clonotype was seen more than once but under ten times. The rearrangement links TRBV4-3 to TRBJ2-3, with D hard to call. Per germline, CDR1 LGHNA and CDR2 YSLEER. This CDR3 has 13 residues. V gave up 4 bases and J gave up 2 bases, with 7 bases separating them. In DNA form, the CDR3 reads TGCGCCAGCAGCCCGGTCGTCACAGATACGCAGTATTTT. Protein sequence: CASSPVVTDTQYF.

This clonotype appeared many times. This chain connects TRBV20-1 to TRBJ1-3; TRBD1 agrees at 8 bases. Germline assignment: CDR1 DFQATT and CDR2 SNEGSKA (reference sequence). The CDR3 spans 15 residues. V dropped 1 base and J dropped 0; count of bases not matched to a gene: 2. The CDR3: CSARAGTGSGNTIYF. The CDR3 DNA reads as TGCAGTGCTAGAGCCGGGACAGGCTCTGGAAACACCATATATTTT.

This clonotype has a count of ten or more. The J gene is TRBJ2-3, the V gene TRBV6-5; maybe TRBD1 (5 bases). CDR3 size: 13 residues. The V gene's germline CDR1 is MNHEY and CDR2 SVGAGI. The V and J ends lost 7 bases and 5 bases respectively, with 13 bases between them. CDR3 sequence (DNA): TGTGCCAGCAAGGGGTTTAATATAGATACGCAGTATTTT. As protein: CASKGFNIDTQYF.

This clonotype was recorded many times. This chain connects TRBV28 to TRBJ1-2; 10 positions match TRBD1. The CDR3 is 15 residues long. Germline CDR1 reads MDHEN; CDR2 reads SYDVKM. After removal of 4 bases from V and 2 bases from J, the junction contained 4 bases not matched to a gene. The CDR3 reads CASSSGTGANYGYTF. The DNA of the CDR3 is TGTGCCAGCAGTTCCGGGACAGGGGCCAACTATGGCTACACCTTC.

There are many counts of this clonotype. This chain connects TRBV7-2 to TRBJ2-7; D possibly corresponds to TRBD1 (6 bases). CDR3 length: 15 residues. CDR1 SGHTA and CDR2 FQGNSA come from the germline V gene. Trimming took off 2 bases at V and 5 bases at J, with 16 bases between the two ends. The CDR3: CASSLNLMGAHEQYF. The CDR3 region has the DNA TGTGCCAGCAGCTTAAATCTGATGGGGGCCCACGAGCAGTACTTC. The full variable domain, in which reference TRBV7-2 and TRBJ2-7 provide the parts outside the CDR3, is GAGVSQSPSNKVTEKGKDVELRCDPISGHTALYWYRQSLGQGLEFLIYFQGNSAPDKSGLPSDRFSAERTGGSVSTLTIQRTQQEDSAVYLCASSLNLMGAHEQYFGPGTRLTVT.

This clonotype showed up many times. The rearrangement joins TRBV7-9 to TRBJ2-5, with D unclear. This CDR3 contains 13 residues. With 5 bases removed from V and 4 bases from J, the gap between germline ends came to 11 bases. Per germline, CDR1 SEHNR and CDR2 FQNEAQ (reference sequence). The CDR3 bases are TGTGCCAGCAGCCGAAGGGTTGGAGAGACCCAGTACTTC. This translates into CASSRRVGETQYF.

This clonotype was picked up many times. The chain is built from TRBV28 and TRBJ2-2; the match to TRBD2 covers 7 bases. The CDR3 has 15 residues. V was clipped by 7 bases and J by 6 bases; unmatched bases: 11. Per the germline V gene, CDR1 is MDHEN and CDR2 is SYDVKM. The CDR3 sequence is CASTFGGVRSGELFF. DNA of the CDR3: TGTGCCAGCACTTTTGGGGGGGTTCGGTCCGGGGAGCTGTTTTTT.